This TCR beta chain was observed in a study of T-cell reconstitution after alpha-beta-depleted transplantation in children (dated by TCRdb to the mid-2010s). About the full investigation: The study quantitatively tracked T-cell immune reconstitution after TCRalphabeta/CD19-depleted allogeneic hematopoietic cell transplantation in children using TCR repertoire profiling.

The library relied on PCR. Reads for this sample came from an Illumina HiSeq 2500. Molecular barcoding was employed in the preparation of TCR libraries, with unique molecular identifiers being used to normalize TCRbeta repertoire quantification. The public reads were quality trimmed at Q25 with fastp and then assembled into clones with MiXCR by TCRdb, keeping productive beta chains. For every CDR3 protein sequence, its rows merge into one entry that carries the most common genes and DNA. This sample is represented by roughly 200,000 distinct CDR3 sequences; about 14% of them were singletons. The ten biggest clones cover approximately 13% of the sample. This clonotype was detected ten times or more. Its antigen target is currently unknown. No much larger clonotype is one base removed from it; base qualities were not supplied. A distance of 4 bases separates the germline ends of V and J, which lose 3 bases and 5 bases respectively. The CDR3 goes from the cysteine to the phenylalanine over 12 residues. CDR3 DNA only is kept here, 36 bases in frame from base 1.

This material consisted of PBMCs from the stem cell graft donor, taken from the stem cell graft. The chain is made from TRBV12-3 or TRBV12-4 and TRBJ2-2, with the D gene too uncertain to name. The clonotype was recovered from a human donor who donated a stem cell graft to a child with acute lymphoblastic leukemia. CDR3 reads: CASSFYTGELFF. The nucleotide sequence is TGTGCCAGCAGTTTCTATACCGGGGAGCTGTTTTTT.